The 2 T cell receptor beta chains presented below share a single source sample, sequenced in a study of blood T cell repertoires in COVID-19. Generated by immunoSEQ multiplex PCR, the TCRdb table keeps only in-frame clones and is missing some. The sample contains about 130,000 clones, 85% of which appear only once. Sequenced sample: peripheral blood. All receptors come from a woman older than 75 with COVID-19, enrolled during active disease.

CDR3 in DNA: TGTGCCAGCAGCCCACAAGGACTAGCGGGAGCGGGGGAGCAGTACTTC. This codes for CASSPQGLAGAGEQYF. This rearrangement joins TRBV13 to TRBJ2-7; 13 bases match TRBD2. Trimming cost V 5 bases and J 7 bases; bases outside gene matches: 11. The V gene's germline CDR1 is PRHDT and CDR2 FYEKMQ (reference sequence). The length of the CDR3 is 16 residues.

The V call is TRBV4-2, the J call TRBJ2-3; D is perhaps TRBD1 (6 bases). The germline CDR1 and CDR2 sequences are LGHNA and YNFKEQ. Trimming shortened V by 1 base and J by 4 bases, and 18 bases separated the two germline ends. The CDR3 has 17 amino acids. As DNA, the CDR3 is TGTGCCAGCAGCCAAGTGGGGCGGACAGTCGAAGCAGATACGCAGTATTTT. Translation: CASSQVGRTVEADTQYF.